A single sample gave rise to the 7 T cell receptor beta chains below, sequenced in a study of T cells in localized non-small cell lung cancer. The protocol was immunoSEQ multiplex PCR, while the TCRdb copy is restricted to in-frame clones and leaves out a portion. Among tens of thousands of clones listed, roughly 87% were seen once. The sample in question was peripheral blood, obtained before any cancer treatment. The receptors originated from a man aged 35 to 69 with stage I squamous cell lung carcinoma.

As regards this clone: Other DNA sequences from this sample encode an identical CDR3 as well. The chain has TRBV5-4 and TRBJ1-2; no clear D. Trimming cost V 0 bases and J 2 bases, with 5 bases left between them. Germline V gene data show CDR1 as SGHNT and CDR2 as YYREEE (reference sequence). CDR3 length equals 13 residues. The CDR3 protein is CASSLEGNYGYTF. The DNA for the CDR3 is TGTGCCAGCAGCTTGGAAGGAAACTATGGCTACACCTTC.

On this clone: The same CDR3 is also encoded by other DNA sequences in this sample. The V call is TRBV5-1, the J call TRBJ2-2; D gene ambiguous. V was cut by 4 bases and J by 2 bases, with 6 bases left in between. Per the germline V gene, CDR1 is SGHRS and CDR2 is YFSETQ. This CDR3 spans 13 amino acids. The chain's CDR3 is CASSLTNTGELFF. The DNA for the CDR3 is TGCGCCAGCAGCCTAACAAACACCGGGGAGCTGTTTTTT.

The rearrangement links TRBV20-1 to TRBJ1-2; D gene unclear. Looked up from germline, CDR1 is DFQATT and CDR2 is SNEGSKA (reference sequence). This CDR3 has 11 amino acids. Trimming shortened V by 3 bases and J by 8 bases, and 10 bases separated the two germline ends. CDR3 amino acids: CSARHKNGYTF. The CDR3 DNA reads TGCAGTGCTAGGCACAAGAACGGCTACACCTTC.

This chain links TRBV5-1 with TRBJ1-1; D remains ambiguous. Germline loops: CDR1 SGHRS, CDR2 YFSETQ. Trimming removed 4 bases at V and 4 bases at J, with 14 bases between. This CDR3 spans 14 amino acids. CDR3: CASSPGVAGTEAFF. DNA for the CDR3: TGCGCCAGCAGCCCCGGGGTTGCGGGCACTGAAGCTTTCTTT.

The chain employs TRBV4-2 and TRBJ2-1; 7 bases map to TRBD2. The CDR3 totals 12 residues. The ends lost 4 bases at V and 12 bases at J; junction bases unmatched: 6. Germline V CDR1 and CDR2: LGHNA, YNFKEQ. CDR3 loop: CASSRGTIGQFF. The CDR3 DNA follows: TGTGCCAGCAGCCGGGGGACTATTGGGCAGTTCTTC.

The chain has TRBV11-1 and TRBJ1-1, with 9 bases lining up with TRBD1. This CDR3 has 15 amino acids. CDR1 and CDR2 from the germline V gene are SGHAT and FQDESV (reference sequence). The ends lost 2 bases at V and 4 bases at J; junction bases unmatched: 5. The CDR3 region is CASSLNGDRVTEAFF. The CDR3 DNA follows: TGTGCCAGCAGCTTAAACGGGGACAGGGTCACTGAAGCTTTCTTT.

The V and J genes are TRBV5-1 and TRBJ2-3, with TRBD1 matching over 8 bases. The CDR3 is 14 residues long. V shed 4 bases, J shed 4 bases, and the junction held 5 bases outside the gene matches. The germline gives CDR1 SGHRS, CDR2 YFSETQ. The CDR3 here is CASSPQDRADTQYF. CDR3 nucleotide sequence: TGCGCCAGCAGCCCGCAGGACAGGGCAGATACGCAGTATTTT.